This T cell receptor beta chain was sequenced during a study of identifying expanded T cells in peripheral blood. A few counts support this clone. Assay: immunoSEQ multiplex PCR; the TCRdb copy retains only in-frame clones and omits some. Of 70,000 to 100,000 clones in the sample, approximately 83% are singletons; the top ten hold around 5.2%. Per the germline V gene, CDR1 is LNHDA and CDR2 is SQIVND (reference sequence). The length of the CDR3 is 13 residues. J lost 12 bases, V lost 3 bases, and 5 bases had no gene match. The V call is TRBV19, the J call TRBJ2-1; TRBD1 agrees at 10 bases. This receptor was taken from a person aged 18 to 75 in good health. The specimen was blood. CDR3 in amino acids: CASSIGTGVLQFF. In DNA, the CDR3 is TGTGCCAGTAGTATCGGGACAGGGGTTTTGCAGTTCTTC.